What follows are 15 T cell receptor beta chains derived from one specimen sequenced in a study of blood T cell repertoires in COVID-19. Assay used: immunoSEQ multiplex PCR; TCRdb lists only in-frame clones, some missing. In the table there are under 150,000 clones, more than 75% of which are singletons. Sequenced material: peripheral blood. The origin of the receptors is a man aged 45 to 65 with active COVID-19.

The gene calls are TRBV6-6 and TRBJ1-5, with D hard to call. V lost 6 bases, J lost 4 bases, and 4 bases lay in between. From germline, CDR1 is MNHNY and CDR2 SVGAGI (reference sequence). The CDR3 length is 11 residues. In DNA, the CDR3 is TGTGCCAGCAGCCAAAATCAGCCCCAGCATTTT. It translates to CASSQNQPQHF.

The CDR3 is CASSQQGDYGYTF. CDR3 nucleotides: TGTGCCAGCAGCCAACAGGGGGACTATGGCTACACCTTC. J is TRBJ1-2 and V is TRBV6-6, with TRBD1 identical over 8 bases. This CDR3 is built from 13 residues. Germline values: CDR1 MNHNY, CDR2 SVGAGI (reference sequence). The ends lost 6 bases at V and 3 bases at J; junction bases unmatched: 3.

About this clone itself: Within the sample, other DNA sequences also encode this same CDR3. CDR3 DNA sequence: TGCGCCAGCAGCTTAGCGGGGGGCACAGATACGCAGTATTTT. Protein sequence: CASSLAGGTDTQYF. The chain has TRBV5-1 and TRBJ2-3, with 8 bases aligning to TRBD2. This CDR3 has 14 amino acids. The V segment lost 2 bases and the J segment 1 base; nucleotides outside the gene matches: 0. CDR1 is SGHRS and CDR2 is YFSETQ in the germline V gene. Drawing the rest from reference TRBV5-1 and TRBJ2-3, the complete variable domain is KAGVTQTPRYLIKTRGQQVTLSCSPISGHRSVSWYQQTPGQGLQFLFEYFSETQRNKGNFPGRFSGRQFSNSRSEMNVSTLELGDSALYLCASSLAGGTDTQYFGPGTRLTVL.

J is TRBJ2-6 and V is TRBV15, with a possible D match to TRBD1 (5 bases). The V end lost 4 bases, the J end lost 0 bases, and 7 bases lay between the germline ends. Germline values: CDR1 LNHNV, CDR2 YYDKDF (reference sequence). The CDR3 is 15 residues long. The CDR3 region is CATSTTGSGANVLTF. In DNA form, the CDR3 reads TGTGCCACCAGCACCACAGGCTCTGGGGCCAACGTCCTGACTTTC.

The V and J genes are TRBV12-2 and TRBJ2-1; TRBD2, as called in the table, went unchecked against the DNA. TRBV12-2 is termed a pseudogene. The CDR3 sequence is 20 residues long. CDR3 region: CASRLVSGTSGPTPHNEQFF. CDR3 DNA sequence: TGTGCAAGTCGCTTGGTTTCCGGGACTAGCGGGCCCACCCCCCACAATGAGCAGTTCTTC.

The CDR3, as DNA: TGTGCCAGCACCCCATATCGTGCAGGGGGGTCCTACGAGCAGTACTTC. Protein sequence: CASTPYRAGGSYEQYF. The genes are TRBV13 and TRBJ2-7; D perhaps matches TRBD1 (7 bases). Germline CDR1 and CDR2: PRHDT and FYEKMQ (reference sequence). Trimming took off 7 bases at V and 1 base at J, with 20 bases between the two ends. The CDR3 has 16 residues.

The count of this clone is one. This chain uses TRBV16 with TRBJ2-7; 7 bases line up with TRBD1. Germline trimming cut 8 bases from V and 2 bases from J; bases unmatched to any gene: 9. The CDR3 consists of 14 residues. Germline CDR1 and CDR2: KGHSY and FQNENV. The CDR3 region has the DNA TGTGCCAGCCGAAGGGGGCGTGGAACCTACGAGCAGTACTTC. This translates into CASRRGRGTYEQYF.

In this sample, this clone turned up a few times. This chain uses TRBV5-1 with TRBJ2-3, with 14 bases matching TRBD2. The CDR3 has 14 residues. Germline lookup yields CDR1 SGHRS and CDR2 YFSETQ. V lost 4 bases, J lost 5 bases, and 0 bases stayed unmatched. The CDR3 loop reads CASSGTSGGDTQYF. DNA for the CDR3: TGCGCCAGCAGCGGGACTAGCGGGGGAGATACGCAGTATTTT.

CDR3 sequence (DNA): TGTGCCAGCATCGGACAGAGACTAGCCAAAAACATTCAGTACTTC. It encodes CASIGQRLAKNIQYF. The V gene is TRBV6-5, the J gene TRBJ2-4, with D maybe TRBD1 (6 bases). CDR1 MNHEY and CDR2 SVGAGI come from the germline V gene. The V end was cut by 7 bases, the J end by 0 bases, with 13 bases between. The CDR3 loop spans 15 amino acids.

The chain employs TRBV24-1 and TRBJ1-2; the D is unclear. CDR3 size: 12 residues. CDR1 KGHDR and CDR2 SFDVKD come from the germline V gene. Trimming removed 3 bases from V and 8 bases from J, with 9 bases in between. The CDR3 spells CATSDHSGGYTF. In DNA form, the CDR3 reads TGTGCCACCAGTGATCACTCGGGGGGCTACACCTTC.

This sequence joins TRBV27 and TRBJ2-1; TRBD1 matches 7 bases. This CDR3 has 15 amino acids. Germline V gives CDR1 MNHEY, CDR2 SMNVEV (reference sequence). V was pared by 1 base and J by 6 bases, with 6 bases of the junction left unmatched. The CDR3 region is CASSLYLGQLNEQFF. The DNA of the CDR3 is TGTGCCAGCAGTTTATACCTGGGACAGCTCAATGAGCAGTTCTTC.

The rearrangement uses TRBV30 and TRBJ1-5; D gene unclear. The length of the CDR3 is 16 residues. CDR1 is GTSNPN and CDR2 is SVGIG in the germline V gene (reference sequence). The ends were cut back, 0 bases at V and 2 bases at J, with 14 bases in the middle. In DNA form, the CDR3 reads TGTGCCTGGAGTGTACCTCGGTTCGTGGGCAATCAGCCCCAGCATTTT. This sequence encodes CAWSVPRFVGNQPQHF. Filled out from reference TRBV30 and TRBJ1-5, the complete variable domain reads SQTIHQWPATLVQPVGSPLSLECTVEGTSNPNLYWYRQAAGRGLQLLFYSVGIGQISSEVPQNLSASRPQDRQFILSSKKLLLSDSGFYLCAWSVPRFVGNQPQHFGDGTRLSIL.

This clone was detected only a few times. The chain links TRBV19 to TRBJ1-2, with TRBD1 matching over 8 bases. The germline V gene has CDR1 LNHDA and CDR2 SQIVND (reference sequence). This CDR3 comprises 16 residues. Losses at the gene ends were 3 bases for V and 4 bases for J; bases not matched to a gene: 10. CDR3 nucleotides: TGTGCCAGTAGTATTGCCGTGGACAGGGAAATCTATGGCTACACCTTC. It codes for CASSIAVDREIYGYTF.

The rearrangement links TRBV28 to TRBJ1-1, with D unclear. CDR1 and CDR2 from the germline V gene are MDHEN and SYDVKM. V gave up 2 bases and J gave up 3 bases, with 4 bases separating them. The CDR3 is 12 amino acids. CDR3 sequence reads: CASSLGHTEAFF. The CDR3 DNA follows: TGTGCCAGCAGTTTAGGGCACACTGAAGCTTTCTTT.

This clone was detected only a few times. V usage is TRBV28 and J usage is TRBJ2-4; D is possibly TRBD1 (5 bases). Per the germline V gene, CDR1 is MDHEN and CDR2 is SYDVKM. Trimming stripped 4 bases from V and 7 bases from J, with 11 bases between. CDR3 length equals 13 residues. For the CDR3, the DNA is TGTGCCAGCAGTTCCCCACCAGGGAACATTCAGTACTTC. It encodes CASSSPPGNIQYF.